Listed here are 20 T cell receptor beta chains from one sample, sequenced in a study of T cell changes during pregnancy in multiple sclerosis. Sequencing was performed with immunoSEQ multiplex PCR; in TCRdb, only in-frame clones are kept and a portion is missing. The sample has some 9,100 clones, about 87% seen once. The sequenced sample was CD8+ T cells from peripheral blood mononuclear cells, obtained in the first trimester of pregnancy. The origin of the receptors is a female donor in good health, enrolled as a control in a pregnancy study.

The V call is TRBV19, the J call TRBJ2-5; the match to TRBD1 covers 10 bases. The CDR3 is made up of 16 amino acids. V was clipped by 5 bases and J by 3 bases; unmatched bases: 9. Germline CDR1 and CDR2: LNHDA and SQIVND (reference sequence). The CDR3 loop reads CASSGPWTGGEETQYF. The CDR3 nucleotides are TGTGCCAGTAGTGGCCCCTGGACAGGGGGGGAAGAGACCCAGTACTTC.

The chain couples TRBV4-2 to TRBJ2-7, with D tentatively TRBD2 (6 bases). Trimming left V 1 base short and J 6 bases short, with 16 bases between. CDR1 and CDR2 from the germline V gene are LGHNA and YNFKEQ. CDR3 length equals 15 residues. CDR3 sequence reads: CASSQVRDGGAEQYF. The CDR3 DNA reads TGTGCCAGCAGCCAAGTTCGAGACGGAGGGGCCGAGCAGTACTTC.

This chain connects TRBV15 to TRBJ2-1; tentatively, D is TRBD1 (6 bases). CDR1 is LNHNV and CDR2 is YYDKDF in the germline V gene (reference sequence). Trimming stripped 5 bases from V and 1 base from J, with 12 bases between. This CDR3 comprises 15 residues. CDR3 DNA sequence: TGTGCCACCAGCGGAGCAGGGGAGTCCTACAATGAGCAGTTCTTC. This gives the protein CATSGAGESYNEQFF.

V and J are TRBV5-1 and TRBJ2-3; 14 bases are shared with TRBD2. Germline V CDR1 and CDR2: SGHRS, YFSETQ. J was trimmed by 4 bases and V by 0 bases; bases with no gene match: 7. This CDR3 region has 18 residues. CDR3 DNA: TGCGCCAGCAGCTTGGTCGGGACTAGCGGGAGCCGGCCAGATACGCAGTATTTT. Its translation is CASSLVGTSGSRPDTQYF.

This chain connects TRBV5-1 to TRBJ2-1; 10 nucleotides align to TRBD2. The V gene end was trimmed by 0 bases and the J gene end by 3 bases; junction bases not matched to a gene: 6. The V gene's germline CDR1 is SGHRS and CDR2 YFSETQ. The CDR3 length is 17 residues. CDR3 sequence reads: CASSLARWTSGYNEQFF. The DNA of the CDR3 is TGCGCCAGCAGCTTGGCCAGATGGACTAGCGGCTACAATGAGCAGTTCTTC.

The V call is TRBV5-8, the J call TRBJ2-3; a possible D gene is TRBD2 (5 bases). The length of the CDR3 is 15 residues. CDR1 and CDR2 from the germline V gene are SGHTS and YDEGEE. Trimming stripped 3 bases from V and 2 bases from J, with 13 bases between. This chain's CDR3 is CASSSTGFITDTQYF. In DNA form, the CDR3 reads TGTGCCAGCAGCTCAACGGGGTTCATCACAGATACGCAGTATTTT.

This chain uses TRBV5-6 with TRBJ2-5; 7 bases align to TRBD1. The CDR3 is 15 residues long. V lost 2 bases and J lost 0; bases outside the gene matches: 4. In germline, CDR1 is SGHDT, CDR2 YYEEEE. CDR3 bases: TGTGCCAGCAGCTTTTACGGGACAGACCAAGAGACCCAGTACTTC. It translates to CASSFYGTDQETQYF.

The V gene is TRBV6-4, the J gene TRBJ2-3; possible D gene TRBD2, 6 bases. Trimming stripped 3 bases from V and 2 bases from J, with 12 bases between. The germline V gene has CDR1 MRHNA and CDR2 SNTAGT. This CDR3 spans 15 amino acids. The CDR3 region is CASSERDSVTDTQYF. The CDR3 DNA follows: TGTGCCAGCAGTGAACGGGACTCTGTCACAGATACGCAGTATTTT.

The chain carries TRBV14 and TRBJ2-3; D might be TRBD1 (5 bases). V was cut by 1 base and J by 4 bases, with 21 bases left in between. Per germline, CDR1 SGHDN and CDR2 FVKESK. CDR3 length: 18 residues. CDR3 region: CASSQVPVTVSPADTQYF. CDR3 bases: TGTGCCAGCAGCCAAGTACCGGTGACAGTTTCTCCAGCAGATACGCAGTATTTT. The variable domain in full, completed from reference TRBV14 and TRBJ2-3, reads EAGVTQFPSHSVIEKGQTVTLRCDPISGHDNLYWYRRVMGKEIKFLLHFVKESKQDESGMPNNRFLAERTGGTYSTLKVQPAELEDSGVYFCASSQVPVTVSPADTQYFGPGTRLTVL.

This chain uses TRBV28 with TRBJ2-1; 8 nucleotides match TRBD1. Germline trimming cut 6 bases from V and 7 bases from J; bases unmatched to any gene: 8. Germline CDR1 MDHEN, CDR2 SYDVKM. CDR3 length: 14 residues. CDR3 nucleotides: TGTGCCAGCAGGGGACAGGCCGGCGGAAATGAGCAGTTCTTC. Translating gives CASRGQAGGNEQFF. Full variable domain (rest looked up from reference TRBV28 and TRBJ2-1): DVKVTQSSRYLVKRTGEKVFLECVQDMDHENMFWYRQDPGLGLRLIYFSYDVKMKEKGDIPEGYSVSREKKERFSLILESASTNQTSMYLCASRGQAGGNEQFFGPGTRLTVL.

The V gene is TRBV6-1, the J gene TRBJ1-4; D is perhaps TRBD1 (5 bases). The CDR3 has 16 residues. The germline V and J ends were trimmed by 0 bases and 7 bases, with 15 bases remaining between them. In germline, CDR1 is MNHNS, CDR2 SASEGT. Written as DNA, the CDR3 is TGTGCCAGCAGTGAAGCGCTCGGCGGGGGTGGTGAAAAACTGTTTTTT. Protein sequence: CASSEALGGGGEKLFF.

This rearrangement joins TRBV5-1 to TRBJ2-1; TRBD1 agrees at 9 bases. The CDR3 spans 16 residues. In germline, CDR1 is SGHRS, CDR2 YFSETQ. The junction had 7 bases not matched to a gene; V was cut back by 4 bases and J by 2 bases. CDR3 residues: CASSGGGTGPYNEQFF. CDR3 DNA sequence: TGCGCCAGCAGCGGGGGAGGGACAGGGCCCTACAATGAGCAGTTCTTC.

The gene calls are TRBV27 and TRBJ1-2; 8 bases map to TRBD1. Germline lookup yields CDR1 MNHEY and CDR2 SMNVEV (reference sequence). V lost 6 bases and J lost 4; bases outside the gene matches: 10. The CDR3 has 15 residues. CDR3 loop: CASRPGQGSPYGYTF. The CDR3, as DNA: TGTGCCAGCAGACCCGGACAGGGCAGCCCCTATGGCTACACCTTC.

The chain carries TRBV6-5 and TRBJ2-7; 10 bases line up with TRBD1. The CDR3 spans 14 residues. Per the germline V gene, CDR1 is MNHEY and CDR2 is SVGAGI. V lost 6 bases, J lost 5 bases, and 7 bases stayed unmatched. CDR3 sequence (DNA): TGTGCCAGCAGCCCCGGGACAGGGGCAGACGAGCAGTACTTC. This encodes CASSPGTGADEQYF.

CDR3 amino acids: CASSSGTAMGQPQHF. The CDR3 coding sequence is TGTGCCAGCAGTTCCGGGACTGCTATGGGTCAGCCCCAGCATTTT. The chain uses TRBV2 and TRBJ1-5; tentatively, D is TRBD1 (5 bases). The CDR3 runs to 15 residues. Trimming stripped 5 bases from V and 6 bases from J, with 17 bases between. Looked up from germline, CDR1 is SNHLY and CDR2 is FYNNEI. Supplemented by reference TRBV2 and TRBJ1-5, the full variable domain reads EPEVTQTPSHQVTQMGQEVILRCVPISNHLYFYWYRQILGQKVEFLVSFYNNEISEKSEIFDDQFSVERPDGSNFTLKIRSTKLEDSAMYFCASSSGTAMGQPQHFGDGTRLSIL.

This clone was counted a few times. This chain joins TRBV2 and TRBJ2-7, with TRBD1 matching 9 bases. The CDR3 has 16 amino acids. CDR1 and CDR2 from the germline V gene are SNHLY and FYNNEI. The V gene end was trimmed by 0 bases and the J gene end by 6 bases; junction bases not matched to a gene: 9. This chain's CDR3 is CASSEAWGQGKAEQYF. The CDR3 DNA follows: TGTGCCAGCAGTGAAGCTTGGGGACAGGGTAAGGCCGAGCAGTACTTC.

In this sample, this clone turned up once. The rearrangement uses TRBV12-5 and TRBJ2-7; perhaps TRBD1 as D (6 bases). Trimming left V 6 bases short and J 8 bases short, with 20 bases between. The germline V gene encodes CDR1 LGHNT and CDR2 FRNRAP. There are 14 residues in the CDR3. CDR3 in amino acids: CASGEPTGLEKQYF. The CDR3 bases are TGTGCTAGTGGGGAGCCGACAGGCTTGGAAAAGCAGTACTTC. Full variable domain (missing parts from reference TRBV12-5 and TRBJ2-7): DARVTQTPRHKVTEMGQEVTMRCQPILGHNTVFWYRQTMMQGLELLAYFRNRAPLDDSGMPKDRFSAEMPDATLATLKIQPSEPRDSAVYFCASGEPTGLEKQYFGPGTRLTVT.

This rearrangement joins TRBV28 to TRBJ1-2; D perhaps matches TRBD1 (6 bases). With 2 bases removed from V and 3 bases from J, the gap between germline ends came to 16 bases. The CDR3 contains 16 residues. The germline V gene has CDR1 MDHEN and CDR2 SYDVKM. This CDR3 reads CASSLLPTGRDYGYTF. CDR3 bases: TGTGCCAGCAGTTTACTCCCGACAGGCCGTGACTATGGCTACACCTTC.

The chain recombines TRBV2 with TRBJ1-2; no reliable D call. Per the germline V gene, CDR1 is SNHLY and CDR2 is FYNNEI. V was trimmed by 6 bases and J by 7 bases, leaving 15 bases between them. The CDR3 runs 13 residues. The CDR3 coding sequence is TGTGCCAGCAGATCGTCCATGGGCTTTGGCTACACCTTC. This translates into CASRSSMGFGYTF.

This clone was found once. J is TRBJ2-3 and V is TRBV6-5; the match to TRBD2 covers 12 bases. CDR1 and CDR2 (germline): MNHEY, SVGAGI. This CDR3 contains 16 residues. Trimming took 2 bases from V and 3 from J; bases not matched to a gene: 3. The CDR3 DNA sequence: TGTGCCAGCAGTTACGTAGGGACTAGCGGGACAGATACGCAGTATTTT. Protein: CASSYVGTSGTDTQYF.